Below, one T cell receptor beta chain is given with its context. The antigen remains undetermined. The data were obtained in a study of spatial heterogeneity in lung cancer. The germline V gene encodes CDR1 SGHAT and CDR2 FQDESV (reference sequence). The V gene lost 5 bases and the J gene lost 0 bases, with 16 bases spanning the gap. The CDR3 has 16 residues. The time point here: blood at routine non-recurrence follow-up after resection. No cell sorting; template was whole RNA from tumor, lung tissue or PBMC. A single record per CDR3 protein comes from TCRdb applying MiXCR to the 5' RACE reads. The sample contains about 120,000 distinct CDR3 sequences, 10% to 11% of which appear only once. Study results and limitations: There were more appearances of ubiquitous expanded tumor TCRs in blood at resection than at follow-up.

This TCR was sampled from a female donor with early-stage non-small cell lung cancer. Sequencing was performed on PBMCs, taken at follow-up. This rearrangement joins TRBV11-1 to TRBJ2-5; tentatively, D is TRBD1 (6 bases). CDR3 region: CASSNTGIRDQETQYF. CDR3 bases: TGTGCCAGCAGCAACACAGGGATTAGGGACCAAGAGACCCAGTACTTC.